Listed below are T cell receptor beta chains from one sample, sequenced in a study of blood T cell repertoires in COVID-19. Produced via immunoSEQ multiplex PCR; TCRdb's table is partial and in-frame only. The table lists 97,000 or so clones, about 88% of them singletons. Sequencing was done on a sample of peripheral blood. The source is a man aged 45-60 years with active or convalescent COVID-19. Each CDR3 is given with its conserved first and last residue. The order of the fields is V gene, D gene, clone size, J gene, CDR3 protein, CDR3 DNA. D genes are given only for firm matches. Clone size is given for some rows only: seen once, a few or many times, or a class if the clone is expanded.

TRBV27,-,-,TRBJ2-3,CASSSYPDTQYF,TGTGCCAGCAGTTCCTACCCAGATACGCAGTATTTT
TRBV27,-,-,TRBJ2-3,CARGGDTQYF,TGTGCCCGAGGGGGAGATACGCAGTATTTT
TRBV10-3,TRBD1,-,TRBJ1-1,CATRTGGNTEAFF,TGTGCCACCCGGACAGGGGGGAACACTGAAGCTTTCTTT
TRBV30,-,-,TRBJ1-1,CAWSPQGNTEAFF,TGTGCCTGGAGTCCCCAGGGGAACACTGAAGCTTTCTTT
TRBV5-6,-,-,TRBJ1-5,CASSLQGGNQPQHF,TGTGCCAGCAGCTTACAGGGCGGCAATCAGCCCCAGCATTTT
TRBV28,-,-,TRBJ2-6,CASTREAGTRVLTF,TGTGCCAGCACCCGAGAGGCGGGGACCCGTGTCCTGACTTTC
TRBV18,TRBD1,-,TRBJ2-1,CASSPGTGRVNEQFF,TGTGCCAGCTCACCAGGGACAGGGAGAGTAAATGAGCAGTTCTTC
TRBV7-8,TRBD1,-,TRBJ1-5,CASSLARTGNQPQHF,TGTGCCAGCAGCTTAGCTCGGACAGGGAATCAGCCCCAGCATTTT
TRBV3-1/TRBV3-2,TRBD2,once,TRBJ2-5,CASSFSGSGGRRTQYF,TGTGCCAGCAGCTTCTCGGGTAGCGGGGGGAGGAGGACCCAGTACTTC
TRBV28,TRBD1,-,TRBJ1-1,CASSPQRGRRMNTEAFF,TGTGCCAGCAGCCCCCAAAGGGGGCGAAGAATGAACACTGAAGCTTTCTTT
TRBV6-5,-,-,TRBJ2-5,CASSRRVLPQETQYF,TGTGCCAGCTCCAGGAGGGTTTTGCCGCAAGAGACCCAGTACTTC
TRBV5-4,-,once,TRBJ2-5,CASSLQDQETQYF,TGTGCCAGCAGCTTACAGGACCAAGAGACCCAGTACTTC
TRBV30,-,-,TRBJ2-7,CAIDREEYEQYF,TGTGCCATTGACAGGGAGGAATACGAGCAGTACTTC
TRBV6-4,TRBD1,few,TRBJ1-2,CASSDSGRGPGYTF,TGTGCCAGCAGTGACTCCGGCAGGGGGCCTGGCTACACCTTC
TRBV7-9,TRBD1,-,TRBJ2-3,CASSSTGGQGDTQYF,TGTGCCAGCAGCTCGACAGGGGGCCAGGGAGATACGCAGTATTTT
TRBV24-1,TRBD1,-,TRBJ1-2,CATSDFRGPGTVYGYTF,TGTGCCACCAGTGATTTTAGGGGGCCGGGTACTGTCTATGGCTACACCTTC
TRBV7-9,-,-,TRBJ2-4,CASSPWAARDIQYF,TGTGCCAGCAGCCCCTGGGCGGCGCGGGACATTCAGTACTTC